This TCR beta chain was recorded in a study of T cell responses to AZD1222 COVID-19 vaccine. About the study: Second-dose recipients at about 4 or about 12 weeks were treated as one pooled group.

Study results and limitations: Per reports, nearly half of all spike-specific TCRs target regions that are unmutated in variants. The breadth and depth of Spike-specific TCRs increased once two AZD1222 doses had been given. Only a handful of AZD1222 recipients, more than five in all, had baseline seropositivity.

The CDR3 has 15 residues. Trimming removed 2 bases from V and 1 base from J, with 9 bases in between. CDR1 is MNHNY and CDR2 is SVGAGI in the germline V gene (reference sequence). Assay: immunoSEQ multiplex PCR; the TCRdb copy retains only in-frame clones and omits some. Here the sample spans 170,000 or so clones, 90% being singletons. This clone was recorded once. Antigen specificity is unknown. The rearrangement links TRBV6-6 to TRBJ1-5, with D perhaps matching TRBD1 (6 bases). This receptor was obtained from an adult in good health. The source was peripheral blood, collected on day 0 of AZD1222 vaccination. CDR3 protein: CASSYMGASNQPQHF. In nucleotides, the CDR3 is TGTGCCAGCAGTTACATGGGGGCGAGCAATCAGCCCCAGCATTTT.